This T cell receptor (beta chain) originates from a study of beta chain features in type 1 diabetes (dated by TCRdb to about 2018). With regard to the full study: Mean age, gender distribution, total cell number and subset yield were not different between patients and healthy donors. A total of 100 million to 140 million sorted cells were examined across all samples, and the number of cells per subset was strongly correlated with RNA yield. The study compared the TCRB repertoires of sorted circulating CD4+ T cell subsets in recently diagnosed type 1 diabetes patients with those in matched healthy donors. Naive and central memory subsets were obtained from all 30 or so donors, but regulatory and stem cell-like memory subsets were isolated from only 8 patients and roughly eight healthy donors.

As regards this clone: The antigen this receptor binds is unknown. The record has no base qualities; no much larger clone is one base away.

The entire isolated RNA was reverse transcribed using the High Capacity cDNA Reverse Transcription Kit, and thus expressed TCRB transcripts were sequenced. Deep immunoSEQ sequencing was performed on naive, central memory and regulatory T cell samples, with an average of roughly 3.5 million total reads per sample. After sorted cells were lysed in RLT buffer, RNA was extracted with DNase-treated RNeasy Micro or Mini kits, with the choice depending on cell number. To prevent cross-contamination, every cell subset was processed on its own, while patient and healthy donor samples were processed together. The immunoSEQ multiplex PCR was used to amplify TCRB sequences from cDNA, yielding 87-bp fragments that span the CDR3 region. Sequencing of the amplicons was performed on the Illumina HiSeq platform. On the study's bioinformatics: Synthetic template baselines were used to correct PCR bias computationally, reads within Hamming distance 2 were collapsed together, and singletons that could not be merged were discarded. Reads were aligned to IMGT to assign V, D and J genes, CDR3 length, and insertions or deletions at six rearrangement sites. Within each subset, clonotype counts were normalized to sorted cell number, and only after that were true diversity and Gini coefficients computed with the tcR R package. The overlap coefficient, calculated on TCRB nucleotide sequences, was used to measure repertoire sharing. TCRdb limited this immuneACCESS table to in-frame rearrangements with V and J called. A share of clones is missing; checked studies link under half to unresolved V genes, and the rest is unexplained. Clone size and V and J calls were adopted from that table, with D and trimming inferred from the DNA. The sample includes under 150,000 clones, with about 7% observed a single time. The top ten constitute approximately 1.4% of the sample.

A single peripheral blood draw of about 116 mL on average was collected from each donor into heparinised tubes. A BD FACSAria II was used to sort naive, central memory, regulatory and stem cell-like memory CD4+ T cells with a panel that included CD45RO, CCR7, CD25, CD127, CD95 and CD27. Every sorted population had a purity above 95%. PBMCs were isolated right away by Lymphoprep density gradient centrifugation and were stained directly, without culture. To minimize batch effects, samples were stained and sorted in pairs, one healthy donor with one patient per experiment. V loses 5 bases at its end and J loses 6 bases; junction bases beyond the gene matches: 12. The CDR3 sequence holds 17 residues, the cysteine and phenylalanine included. Only CDR3 DNA remains: 51 bases, in frame from the first base. From a lookup of the germline V gene (reference sequence), CDR1 and CDR2 are LNHDA and SQIVND. The full study reports these points: Only small numbers of individuals were included in the HLA sub-analyses, which left unresolved whether HLA type had any influence on TCRB rearrangement. Type 1 diabetes patients showed a moderate but significant shortening of TCRB CDR3 length in all four CD4+ subsets. Naive, central memory and regulatory TCRB repertoires appeared to be more similar among patients than among healthy donors. Fewer insertions and more nucleotide deletions at VDJ recombination sites were observed in patients with type 1 diabetes, implying thymic rearrangement abnormalities. PCR might favor shorter templates, but patient and control samples were amplified and corrected together, so any skew would affect both groups equally. Because cDNA was sequenced instead of genomic DNA, activated cells with high expression could be over-represented, although the groups did not differ in activation or CD3 levels.

The chain joins TRBV19 to TRBJ2-5; 13 bases in between match TRBD2. This receptor was taken from a woman in her 30s in good health. What was sequenced was central memory CD4+ T cells from blood. The nucleotide sequence reads as follows: TGTGCCAGTAGTTCTCACTTCGGACTAGCGGGAGTAAAGACCCAGTACTTC. Protein translation: CASSSHFGLAGVKTQYF. Here the CDR3 is joined to the reference TRBV19 and TRBJ2-5 genes, and the full variable domain is: DGGITQSPKYLFRKEGQNVTLSCEQNLNHDAMYWYRQDPGQGLRLIYYSQIVNDFQKGDIAEGYSVSREKKESFPLTVTSAQKNPTAFYLCASSSHFGLAGVKTQYFGPGTRLLVL.